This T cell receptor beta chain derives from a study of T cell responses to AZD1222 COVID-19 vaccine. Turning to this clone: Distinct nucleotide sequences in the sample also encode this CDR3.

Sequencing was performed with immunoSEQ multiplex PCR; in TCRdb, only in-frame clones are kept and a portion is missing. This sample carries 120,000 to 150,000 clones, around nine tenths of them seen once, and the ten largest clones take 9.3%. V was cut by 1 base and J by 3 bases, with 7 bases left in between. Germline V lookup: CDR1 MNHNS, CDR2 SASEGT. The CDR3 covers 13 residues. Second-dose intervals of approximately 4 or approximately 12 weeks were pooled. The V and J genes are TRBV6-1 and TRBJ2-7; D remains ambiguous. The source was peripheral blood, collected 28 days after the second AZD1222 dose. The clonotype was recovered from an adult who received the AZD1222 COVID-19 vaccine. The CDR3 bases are TGTGCCAGCAGTGAAGGACCAAGCTACGAGCAGTACTTC. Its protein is CASSEGPSYEQYF.